The 8 T cell receptor beta chains presented below share a single source sample, sequenced in a study of cytomegalovirus exposure and HLA in healthy donors. PCR amplification relied on 60 Vbeta primers (plus 13 Jbeta primers). Sequencing used immunoSEQ multiplex PCR; TCRdb keeps in-frame clones, though not all of them. The profile covers under 200,000 clones, with approximately 80% appearing a single time and 2.6% taken by the ten largest. Sequenced material: PBMCs. These receptors were taken from a woman in her thirties or forties in good health and CMV-seropositive.

The chain links TRBV11-2 to TRBJ1-4; 8 bases align to TRBD1. CDR1 is SGHAT and CDR2 is FQNNGV in the germline V gene. The CDR3 contains 14 residues. The V and J ends lost 1 base and 8 bases, in that order; junction bases with no gene match: 3. The CDR3 loop is CASSLGQGREKLFF. In nucleotides, the CDR3 is TGTGCCAGCAGCTTAGGACAGGGGAGAGAAAAACTGTTTTTT.

This clone appeared a single time. This chain joins TRBV4-2 and TRBJ2-7; 7 bases are shared with TRBD2. After removal of 0 bases from V and 1 base from J, the junction contained 6 bases not matched to a gene. Germline CDR1 is LGHNA and CDR2 is YNFKEQ. The CDR3 spans 16 residues. CDR3: CASSQDSGSPSYEQYF. The CDR3 DNA is TGTGCCAGCAGCCAAGATAGCGGGTCACCATCCTACGAGCAGTACTTC.

The genes are TRBV7-9 and TRBJ2-5; 8 nucleotides line up with TRBD2. Trimming at V came to 6 bases and at J to 4 bases, leaving 7 bases not matched to a gene. Germline V gene data show CDR1 as SEHNR and CDR2 as FQNEAQ (reference sequence). The CDR3 loop spans 14 amino acids. DNA for the CDR3: TGTGCCAGCAGGGACGGACTAGCCACAGAGACCCAGTACTTC. Protein product: CASRDGLATETQYF.

The V and J genes are TRBV9 and TRBJ2-2; D may be TRBD2 (6 bases). CDR3 length: 14 amino acids. V was shortened by 2 bases and J by 4 bases, with 9 bases between the two germline ends. Germline V lookup: CDR1 SGDLS, CDR2 YYNGEE. The CDR3, as DNA: TGTGCCAGCAGCGTTCGGGGAGGCACCGGGGAGCTGTTTTTT. Translated: CASSVRGGTGELFF.

CDR3 region: CASSLGRGDGYTF. CDR3 DNA: TGTGCCAGCAGCTTAGGCAGGGGTGATGGCTACACCTTC. The chain joins TRBV7-2 to TRBJ1-2, with D perhaps matching TRBD1 (6 bases). Germline CDR1 reads SGHTA; CDR2 reads FQGNSA. The CDR3 covers 13 residues. The ends were cut back, 1 base at V and 6 bases at J, with 9 bases in the middle.

The chain links TRBV9 to TRBJ2-1, with TRBD2 identical over 10 bases. V lost 2 bases to trimming and J lost 4 bases; unmatched junction nucleotides: 3. The V gene's germline CDR1 is SGDLS and CDR2 YYNGEE. This CDR3 contains 15 residues. The CDR3 DNA follows: TGTGCCAGCAGCGTCGAAGCGGGGGGGTACAATGAGCAGTTCTTC. Translation gives CASSVEAGGYNEQFF.

As regards this clone: One end of the junction varies from germline; a read error may be responsible. The chain joins TRBV7-2 to TRBJ2-6; unclear D gene. The CDR3 is 16 amino acids. Germline loops: CDR1 SGHTA, CDR2 FQGNSA. The CDR3 DNA sequence: TGTGCCAGCAGTTTAGCAGAGGTCGCTGGGGCCAACGTCCTGACTTTC. Protein sequence: CASSLAEVAGANVLTF.

This chain uses TRBV7-2 with TRBJ2-1; possibly TRBD2 for D (6 bases). The ends were cut back, 1 base at V and 4 bases at J, with 8 bases in the middle. CDR3 length equals 14 residues. Germline lookup yields CDR1 SGHTA and CDR2 FQGNSA. CDR3 in DNA: TGTGCCAGCAGCTTAGGACTAGATTACAATGAGCAGTTCTTC. This translates into CASSLGLDYNEQFF.